Reported below is one T cell receptor beta chain. The antigen is undetermined. Generated by immunoSEQ multiplex PCR, the TCRdb table keeps only in-frame clones and is missing some. The sample contains under 150,000 clones, about 88% of which appear only once. Mismatch repair deficiency was confirmed in all patients, by PCR or immunohistochemistry. A few pembrolizumab responders had their TCRs sequenced. The data originate from a study of PD-1 blockade in mismatch repair-deficient tumors. Whole-study context: All were previously treated, progressing patients with over 9 mismatch repair-deficient cancer types. Study observations and caveats: Tumor-resident clones, often undetectable pretreatment in blood, expanded then contracted after pembrolizumab.

Trimming removed 6 bases at V and 4 bases at J, with 9 bases between. The CDR3 spans 13 residues. The germline gives CDR1 MNHNS, CDR2 SASEGT. This clonotype originated in an adult with mismatch repair-deficient cancer. The V gene is TRBV6-1, the J gene TRBJ2-2; D is tentatively TRBD1 or TRBD2 (5 bases each). The sequenced sample was peripheral blood, obtained 72 weeks after starting pembrolizumab. The CDR3 bases are TGTGCCAGCAGACGGGACGGCACCGGGGAGCTGTTTTTT. It is translated as CASRRDGTGELFF.